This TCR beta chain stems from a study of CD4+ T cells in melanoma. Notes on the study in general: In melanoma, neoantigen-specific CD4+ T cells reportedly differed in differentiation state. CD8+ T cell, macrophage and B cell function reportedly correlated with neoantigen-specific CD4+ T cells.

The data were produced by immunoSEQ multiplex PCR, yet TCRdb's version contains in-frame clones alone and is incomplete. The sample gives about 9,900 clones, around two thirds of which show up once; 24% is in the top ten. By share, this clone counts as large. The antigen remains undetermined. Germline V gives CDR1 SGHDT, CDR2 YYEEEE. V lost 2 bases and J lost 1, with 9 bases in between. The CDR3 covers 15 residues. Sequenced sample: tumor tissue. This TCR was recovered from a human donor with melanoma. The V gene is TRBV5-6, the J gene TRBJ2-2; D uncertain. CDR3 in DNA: TGTGCCAGCAGCTTATCTCCGGAGAACACCGGGGAGCTGTTTTTT. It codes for CASSLSPENTGELFF.